This T cell receptor beta chain appears in the sequencing data of a study of blood T cell repertoires in COVID-19. On the study more broadly: Both acute and convalescent COVID-19 samples were obtained from the United States, Italy and Spain.

Concerning this clone itself: Distinct nucleotide sequences in the sample also encode this CDR3.

With 2 bases removed from V and 4 bases from J, the gap between germline ends came to 6 bases. The CDR3 covers 13 residues. Germline CDR1 and CDR2: SGHRS and YFSETQ. TCRdb's table, derived via immunoSEQ multiplex PCR, lists solely in-frame clones and lacks some. Of around 270,000 clones detected, approximately 80% appear once; the ten largest clones hold 4.2%. This receptor was obtained from a man in his 60s with acute or convalescent COVID-19. Sequencing was done on a sample of peripheral blood. The chain employs TRBV5-1 and TRBJ2-2; weak D call: TRBD1 (5 bases). Here the CDR3 DNA reads TGCGCCAGCAGCTTTAGGGGCACCGGGGAGCTGTTTTTT. Translated: CASSFRGTGELFF.